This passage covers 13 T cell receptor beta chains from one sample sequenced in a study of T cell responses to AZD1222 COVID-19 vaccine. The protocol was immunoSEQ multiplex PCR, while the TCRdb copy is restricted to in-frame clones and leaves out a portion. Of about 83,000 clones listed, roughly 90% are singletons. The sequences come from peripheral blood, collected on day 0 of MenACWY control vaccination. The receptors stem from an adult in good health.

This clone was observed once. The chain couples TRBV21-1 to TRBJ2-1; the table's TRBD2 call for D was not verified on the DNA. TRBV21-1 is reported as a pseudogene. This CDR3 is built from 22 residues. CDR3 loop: CASSKLGRSPGLAGWLYNEQFF. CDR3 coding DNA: TGTGCCAGCAGCAAGCTAGGCAGGTCACCGGGACTAGCGGGATGGCTCTACAATGAGCAGTTCTTC.

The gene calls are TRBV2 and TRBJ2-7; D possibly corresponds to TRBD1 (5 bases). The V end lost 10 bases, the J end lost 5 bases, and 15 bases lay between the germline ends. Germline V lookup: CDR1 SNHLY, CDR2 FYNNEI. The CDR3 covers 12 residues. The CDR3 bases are TGTGCCACTTCACAGGCGTCGAACGAGCAGTACTTC. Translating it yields CATSQASNEQYF.

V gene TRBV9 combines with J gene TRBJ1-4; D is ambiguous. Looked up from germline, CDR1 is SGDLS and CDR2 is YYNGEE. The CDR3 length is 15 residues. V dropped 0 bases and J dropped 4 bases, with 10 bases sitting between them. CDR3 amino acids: CASSVETALNEKLFF. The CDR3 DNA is TGTGCCAGCAGCGTAGAGACGGCCCTTAATGAAAAACTGTTTTTT. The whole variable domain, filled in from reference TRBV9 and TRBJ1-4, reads DSGVTQTPKHLITATGQRVTLRCSPRSGDLSVYWYQQSLDQGLQFLIQYYNGEERAKGNILERFSAQQFPDLHSELNLSSLELGDSALYFCASSVETALNEKLFFGSGTQLSVL.

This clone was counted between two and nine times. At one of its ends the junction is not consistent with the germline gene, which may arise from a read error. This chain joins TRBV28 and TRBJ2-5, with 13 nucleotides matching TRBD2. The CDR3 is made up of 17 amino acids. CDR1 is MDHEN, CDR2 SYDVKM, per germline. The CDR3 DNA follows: TGTGCCAGCAGTATATGGACTAGCGGGAGTTCGGAAGAGACCCAGTACTTC. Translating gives CASSIWTSGSSEETQYF.

CDR3 sequence (DNA): TGTGCCAGCAGCCTTTCTAGCGTCTTCACAGATACGCAGTATTTT. Protein sequence: CASSLSSVFTDTQYF. The chain links TRBV3-1 (or the pseudogene TRBV3-2) to TRBJ2-3, with D tentatively TRBD2 (6 bases). V lost 4 bases and J lost 2, with 13 bases in between. Germline V gene lookup returns CDR1 LGHDT and CDR2 YNNKEL (reference sequence). The CDR3 contains 15 residues.

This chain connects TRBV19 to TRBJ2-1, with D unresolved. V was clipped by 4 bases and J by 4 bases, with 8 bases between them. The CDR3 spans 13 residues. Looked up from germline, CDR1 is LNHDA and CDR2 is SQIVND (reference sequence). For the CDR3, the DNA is TGTGCCAGTAGTACCCCACGGTACAATGAGCAGTTCTTC. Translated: CASSTPRYNEQFF.

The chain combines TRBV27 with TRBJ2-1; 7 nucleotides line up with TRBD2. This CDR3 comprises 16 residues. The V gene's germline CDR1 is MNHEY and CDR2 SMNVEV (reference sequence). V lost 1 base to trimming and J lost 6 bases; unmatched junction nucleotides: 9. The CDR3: CASSLFGGFSGNEQFF. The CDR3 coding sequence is TGTGCCAGCAGTTTATTCGGGGGGTTCTCAGGCAATGAGCAGTTCTTC.

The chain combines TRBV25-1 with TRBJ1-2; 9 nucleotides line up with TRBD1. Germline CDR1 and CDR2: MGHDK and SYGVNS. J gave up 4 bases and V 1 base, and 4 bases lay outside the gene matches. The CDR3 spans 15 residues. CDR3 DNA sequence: TGTGCCAGCAGTGAATCCGGGACAGGGACCTATGGCTACACCTTC. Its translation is CASSESGTGTYGYTF.

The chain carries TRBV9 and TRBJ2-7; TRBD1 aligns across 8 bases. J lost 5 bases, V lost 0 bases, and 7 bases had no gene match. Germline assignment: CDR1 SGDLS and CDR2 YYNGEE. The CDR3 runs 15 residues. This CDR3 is CASSVEGQARDEQYF. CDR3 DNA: TGTGCCAGCAGCGTAGAGGGACAGGCTAGGGACGAGCAGTACTTC.

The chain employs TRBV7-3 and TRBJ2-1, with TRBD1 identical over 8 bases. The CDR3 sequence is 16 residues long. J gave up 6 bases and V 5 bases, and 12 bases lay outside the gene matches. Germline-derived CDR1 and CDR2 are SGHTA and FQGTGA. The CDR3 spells CASSPRGLQGANEQFF. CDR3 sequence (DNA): TGTGCCAGCAGCCCCCGCGGACTCCAGGGGGCCAATGAGCAGTTCTTC.

This CDR3 reads CAISEWLADTDTQYF. CDR3 in DNA: TGTGCCATCAGTGAGTGGCTAGCGGACACAGATACGCAGTATTTT. The gene calls are TRBV10-3 and TRBJ2-3, with TRBD2 identical over 7 bases. The CDR3 sequence is 15 residues long. V was clipped by 1 base and J by 2 bases; unmatched bases: 3. The germline gives CDR1 ENHRY, CDR2 SYGVKD.

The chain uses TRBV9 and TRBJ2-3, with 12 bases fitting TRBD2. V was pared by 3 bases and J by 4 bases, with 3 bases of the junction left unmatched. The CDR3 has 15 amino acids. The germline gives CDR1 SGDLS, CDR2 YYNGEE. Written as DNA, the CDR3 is TGTGCCAGCAGCGGTACTAGCGGGAGGTCAGATACGCAGTATTTT. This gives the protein CASSGTSGRSDTQYF.

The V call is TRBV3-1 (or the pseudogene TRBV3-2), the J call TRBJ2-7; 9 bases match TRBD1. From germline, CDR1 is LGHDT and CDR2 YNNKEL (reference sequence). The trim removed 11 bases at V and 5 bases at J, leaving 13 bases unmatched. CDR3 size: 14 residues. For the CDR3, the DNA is TGTGCCTCAGCGAAGGTGGACAGGGGAGACGAGCAGTACTTC. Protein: CASAKVDRGDEQYF.